This T cell receptor (beta chain) emerged from a study of cytomegalovirus exposure and HLA in healthy donors. Looking at the study overall: The study's early data release held roughly 91 million unique TCRs from HLA-typed donors. Study findings and constraints: In vitro data verified three CMV-associated chains as specific for CMV antigens. Apparent HLA restriction characterized most CMV-associated TCR beta chains in a later analysis.

This clone occurred once. Its antigen is not known. The V gene end was trimmed by 4 bases and the J gene end by 7 bases; junction bases not matched to a gene: 9. This CDR3 is 14 amino acids long. Germline assignment: CDR1 SGHDT and CDR2 YYEEEE. PCR employed 60 Vbeta and 13 Jbeta primers. Some clones are missing from TCRdb's copy, which holds only in-frame ones; the method was immunoSEQ multiplex PCR. The table records some 150,000 clones, 70% to 85% of them present only once. Donors likely had unrecorded immune exposures despite being nominally healthy when sampled. The rearrangement uses TRBV5-6 and TRBJ2-3, with 7 bases identical to TRBD2. Source material: PBMCs. The receptor's source is a young man in good health and CMV-seropositive. Here the CDR3 DNA reads TGTGCCAGCAGCCCCGCGGGGGAATCGTATACGCAGTATTTT. Protein: CASSPAGESYTQYF.